One sample yielded the 23 T cell receptor beta chains listed below, sequenced in a study of cytomegalovirus exposure and HLA in healthy donors. Researchers ran the PCR with 60 Vbeta and 13 Jbeta primers. The data were produced by immunoSEQ multiplex PCR, yet TCRdb's version contains in-frame clones alone and is incomplete. This sample's clone table lists some 84,000 clones. Sequenced sample: PBMCs. The source of these receptors is a man aged 50-60 years in good health and CMV-seronegative.

The chain's CDR3 is CASRNRGSTNEKLFF. CDR3 DNA sequence: TGTGCCAGCAGGAACAGGGGTTCAACTAATGAAAAACTGTTTTTT. The rearrangement joins TRBV9 to TRBJ1-4; TRBD1 matches at 7 bases. CDR1 is SGDLS and CDR2 is YYNGEE in the germline V gene. Trimming at V came to 5 bases and at J to 0 bases, leaving 4 bases not matched to a gene. This CDR3 has 15 residues.

The chain recombines TRBV6-6 with TRBJ2-7; 11 bases align to TRBD1. After removal of 3 bases from V and 3 bases from J, the junction contained 7 bases not matched to a gene. The germline gives CDR1 MNHNY, CDR2 SVGAGI (reference sequence). This CDR3 comprises 16 residues. CDR3 loop: CASSYQDRGQIYEQYF. The CDR3 DNA sequence: TGTGCCAGCAGTTATCAGGACAGGGGGCAAATCTACGAGCAGTACTTC.

This chain links TRBV30 with TRBJ2-5; D gene ambiguous. Germline V CDR1 and CDR2: GTSNPN, SVGIG (reference sequence). This CDR3 comprises 14 residues. Trimming removed 2 bases at V and 1 base at J, with 11 bases between. This CDR3 is CAWSSASVQETQYF. In DNA form, the CDR3 reads TGTGCCTGGAGTAGCGCGAGCGTCCAAGAGACCCAGTACTTC.

The rearrangement uses TRBV9 and TRBJ1-6; 7 nucleotides align to TRBD1. V shed 3 bases, J shed 6 bases, and the junction held 3 bases outside the gene matches. From germline, CDR1 is SGDLS and CDR2 YYNGEE. This CDR3 is 14 amino acids long. The CDR3 sequence: CASSAGTANSPLHF. DNA of the CDR3: TGTGCCAGCAGCGCCGGGACAGCTAATTCACCCCTCCACTTT.

The rearrangement links TRBV9 to TRBJ2-7; TRBD1 matches at 8 bases. The CDR3 sequence is 15 residues long. Germline V gives CDR1 SGDLS, CDR2 YYNGEE. Trimming removed 4 bases from V and 0 bases from J; junction bases left unmatched: 6. Here the CDR3 reads CASSRTGIPSYEQYF. In DNA form, the CDR3 reads TGTGCCAGCAGCCGGACAGGGATCCCCTCCTACGAGCAGTACTTC.

The rearrangement uses TRBV7-8 and TRBJ2-6; 9 nucleotides match TRBD2. Per germline, CDR1 SGHVS and CDR2 FQNEAQ. The CDR3 spans 17 residues. Losses at the gene ends were 5 bases for V and 4 bases for J; bases not matched to a gene: 9. The DNA for the CDR3 is TGTGCCAGCAGCCATCTAGCGGGATCGGAGGGGGCCAACGTCCTGACTTTC. Protein product: CASSHLAGSEGANVLTF.

This chain links TRBV2 with TRBJ2-7; D possibly corresponds to TRBD1 (5 bases). Germline V gene data show CDR1 as SNHLY and CDR2 as FYNNEI. The CDR3 is made up of 11 amino acids. V was trimmed by 4 bases and J by 12 bases, leaving 13 bases between them. The CDR3 DNA reads TGTGCCAGCAGTGGATACGACAGAAGGTACTTC. Amino acid sequence: CASSGYDRRYF.

In regard to this clone: Germline and junction disagree at one end, which may indicate a read error. This sequence joins TRBV7-7 and TRBJ1-6, with D tentatively TRBD1 (6 bases). The CDR3 covers 19 residues. The germline gives CDR1 SSHAT, CDR2 FNYEAQ (reference sequence). The CDR3 DNA follows: TGTGCTAGCAGCCCCTCTTCTGCGGACAGAAGCTCCTATAATTCACCCCTCCACTTT. This encodes CASSPSSADRSSYNSPLHF.

The V gene is TRBV7-2, the J gene TRBJ1-2; D is perhaps TRBD1 (6 bases). The CDR3 runs to 15 residues. CDR1 and CDR2 (germline): SGHTA, FQGNSA. The V end lost 1 base, the J end lost 5 bases, and 14 bases lay between the germline ends. CDR3 in amino acids: CASSLGWGQGYGYTF. The DNA of the CDR3 is TGTGCCAGCAGCTTAGGTTGGGGGCAGGGGTATGGCTACACCTTC.

This chain joins TRBV2 and TRBJ1-4, with 11 bases that match TRBD1. V lost 2 bases to trimming and J lost 5 bases; unmatched junction nucleotides: 1. The CDR3 spans 15 residues. The V gene's germline CDR1 is SNHLY and CDR2 FYNNEI. The CDR3 DNA follows: TGTGCCAGCAGTGAAAGGGACAGGGGGAATGAAAAACTGTTTTTT. Translating it yields CASSERDRGNEKLFF.

The J gene is TRBJ1-2, the V gene TRBV30; tentative D call: TRBD1 (6 bases). Germline values: CDR1 GTSNPN, CDR2 SVGIG (reference sequence). The CDR3 is 16 amino acids. V was cut by 1 base and J by 4 bases, with 19 bases left in between. For the CDR3, the DNA is TGTGCCTGGAGTGGAAACAATTACAGGGCGCCCTATGGCTACACCTTC. Amino acid sequence: CAWSGNNYRAPYGYTF.

The rearrangement links TRBV28 to TRBJ2-1; 7 positions match TRBD2. The CDR3 is made up of 19 amino acids. CDR1 is MDHEN and CDR2 is SYDVKM in the germline V gene. V lost 6 bases, J lost 4 bases, and 21 bases stayed unmatched. The CDR3 loop is CASSGGSYRPSGRYNEQFF. For the CDR3, the DNA is TGTGCCAGCAGCGGGGGGTCTTATCGACCAAGTGGACGTTACAATGAGCAGTTCTTC.

The rearrangement links TRBV6-5 to TRBJ1-5; a weak D match, TRBD1 (5 bases). Trimming stripped 4 bases from V and 0 bases from J, with 10 bases between. Per germline, CDR1 MNHEY and CDR2 SVGAGI. There are 15 residues in the CDR3. The CDR3 nucleotides read TGTGCCAGCAGTTCGGGACTGAATAGCAATCAGCCCCAGCATTTT. This gives the protein CASSSGLNSNQPQHF.

The chain employs TRBV13 and TRBJ1-4, with TRBD1 identical over 7 bases. Germline-derived CDR1 and CDR2 are PRHDT and FYEKMQ (reference sequence). The CDR3 spans 16 residues. V was pared by 5 bases and J by 4 bases, with 10 bases of the junction left unmatched. The CDR3 DNA is TGTGCCAGCAGCCGAGGTCGACAGGGCCTTAATGAAAAACTGTTTTTT. This gives the protein CASSRGRQGLNEKLFF.

This chain links TRBV28 with TRBJ2-6, with TRBD1 matching over 7 bases. V was clipped by 6 bases and J by 4 bases; unmatched bases: 6. CDR1 MDHEN and CDR2 SYDVKM come from the germline V gene. The CDR3 spans 15 residues. The CDR3 nucleotides are TGTGCCAGCAGCGGCCAGGGGGAGGGGGCCAACGTCCTGACTTTC. Its protein is CASSGQGEGANVLTF.

The CDR3 DNA is TGTGCCAGCAGTTCCACAGGGGGCACTGAAGCTTTCTTT. Translated: CASSSTGGTEAFF. The rearrangement joins TRBV6-5 to TRBJ1-1; 8 nucleotides align to TRBD1. V was pared by 4 bases and J by 4 bases, with 2 bases of the junction left unmatched. Germline CDR1 is MNHEY and CDR2 is SVGAGI. The length of the CDR3 is 13 residues.

Here the CDR3 reads CASSSWSSGANEQFF. In nucleotides, the CDR3 is TGTGCCAGCTCATCCTGGAGTAGCGGGGCCAATGAGCAGTTCTTC. The rearrangement joins TRBV18 to TRBJ2-1; 8 bases agree with TRBD2. This CDR3 comprises 15 residues. Losses at the gene ends were 5 bases for V and 6 bases for J; bases not matched to a gene: 9. Germline CDR1 and CDR2: KGHSH and LQKENI.

The V call is TRBV6-5, the J call TRBJ2-3, with D perhaps matching TRBD2 (7 bases). The V gene's germline CDR1 is MNHEY and CDR2 SVGAGI. Trimming removed 0 bases at V and 4 bases at J, with 11 bases between. This CDR3 has 15 residues. The CDR3 nucleotides read TGTGCCAGCAGTTACTCGGGGGGGCCCGCAGATACGCAGTATTTT. Translated: CASSYSGGPADTQYF.

The chain recombines TRBV5-4 with TRBJ2-5; D is ambiguous. V was trimmed by 1 base and J by 7 bases, leaving 5 bases between them. Looked up from germline, CDR1 is SGHNT and CDR2 is YYREEE (reference sequence). The CDR3 contains 11 residues. DNA of the CDR3: TGTGCCAGCAGCTTGTCGGGGACCCAGTACTTC. It codes for CASSLSGTQYF.

The CDR3 DNA reads TGTGCTAGTGGTTTGGTACCAGGCACTGAAGCTTTCTTT. Protein: CASGLVPGTEAFF. This chain joins TRBV12-5 and TRBJ1-1; D unresolved. CDR1 and CDR2 from the germline V gene are LGHNT and FRNRAP. V lost 0 bases, J lost 4 bases, and 6 bases lay in between. The CDR3 consists of 13 residues.

The J gene is TRBJ2-7, the V gene TRBV14, with 7 bases matching TRBD1. V lost 0 bases, J lost 6 bases, and 14 bases stayed unmatched. The length of the CDR3 is 17 residues. The germline V gene encodes CDR1 SGHDN and CDR2 FVKESK. In nucleotides, the CDR3 is TGTGCCAGCAGCCAAGATAGAGGGTGGGGGACAGCCATCGAGCAGTACTTC. Protein: CASSQDRGWGTAIEQYF. The full variable domain, in which reference TRBV14 and TRBJ2-7 provide the parts outside the CDR3, is EAGVTQFPSHSVIEKGQTVTLRCDPISGHDNLYWYRRVMGKEIKFLLHFVKESKQDESGMPNNRFLAERTGGTYSTLKVQPAELEDSGVYFCASSQDRGWGTAIEQYFGPGTRLTVT.

The rearrangement uses TRBV7-2 and TRBJ2-7; 7 positions agree with TRBD1. This CDR3 has 15 residues. Trimming cost V 1 base and J 4 bases; bases outside gene matches: 7. CDR1 and CDR2 from the germline V gene are SGHTA and FQGNSA. DNA for the CDR3: TGTGCCAGCAGCTTAGGACAGGGCCGAGTGTACGAGCAGTACTTC. Protein sequence: CASSLGQGRVYEQYF.

The CDR3 sequence: CASRTTYEQYF. As DNA, the CDR3 is TGCGCCAGCCGGACAACCTACGAGCAGTACTTC. J is TRBJ2-7 and V is TRBV5-1, with D perhaps matching TRBD1 (5 bases). The CDR3 has 11 residues. Per the germline V gene, CDR1 is SGHRS and CDR2 is YFSETQ. V lost 7 bases, J lost 2 bases, and 7 bases lay in between.